The entry below describes one TCR beta chain. Its antigen remains unknown. The data were taken from a study of cytomegalovirus exposure and HLA in healthy donors. Amplification used 60 Vbeta primers and 13 Jbeta primers. Only in-frame clones appear in the TCRdb table, and some are missing; sequencing was by immunoSEQ multiplex PCR. The sample shows roughly 140,000 clones, roughly four fifths of them seen only once. General study results and limits: One variant, a missense change in DCLRE1C, was linked in a later analysis to TCR beta V- and J-gene trimming.

Trimming removed 3 bases at V and 4 bases at J, with 10 bases between. Germline lookup yields CDR1 MDHEN and CDR2 SYDVKM. This CDR3 comprises 14 residues. The sequence was obtained from a male donor in good health and CMV-seronegative. The gene calls are TRBV28 and TRBJ1-5; D unclear. Sequenced material: PBMCs. The CDR3 loop reads CASSLVALNQPQHF. DNA for the CDR3: TGTGCCAGCAGTTTGGTGGCATTAAATCAGCCCCAGCATTTT.